These 8 T cell receptor beta chains came from one sample sequenced in a study of post-analysis software for immune sequencing data. Notes on the study in general: Elevated frequency relative to controls characterized roughly five TRBV segments in patients, TRBV5-6, TRBV5-1 and TRBV20-1 among them.

Their antigens are not known. Unique molecular identifiers featured in each of the TCR beta cDNA libraries. Each CDR3 protein gets one entry after TCRdb re-called the PCR reads with MiXCR. The table has 700,000 to 800,000 distinct CDR3 sequences, roughly 29% seen once. The sample consisted of blood. The receptors derive from a girl between 10 and 17 years old with multiple sclerosis.

This chain connects TRBV21-1 to TRBJ2-7; the D segment call TRBD1 is taken from the table without a DNA check. TRBV21-1 is described as a pseudogene. This CDR3 spans 15 amino acids. The CDR3 DNA reads TGTGCCAGCAGCAAAGTTGGCGGACAGAACGACGAGCAGTACTTC. Protein sequence: CASSKVGGQNDEQYF.

DNA for the CDR3: TGCAGTGCTAGAGATCTGTCAGGGGACGTCTACGAGCAGTACTTC. It codes for CSARDLSGDVYEQYF. This chain joins TRBV20-1 and TRBJ2-7, with a tentative D call TRBD1 (6 bases). The germline V gene encodes CDR1 DFQATT and CDR2 SNEGSKA (reference sequence). Trimming pared 0 bases from V and 3 bases from J, leaving 15 bases between. CDR3 length: 15 amino acids.

The chain has TRBV21-1 and TRBJ2-6; the table calls TRBD1, which could not be checked here. TRBV21-1 is recorded as a pseudogene. The CDR3 is 13 amino acids. The CDR3 region is CVRPSPGANVLTF. DNA of the CDR3: TGTGTCAGACCGTCCCCTGGGGCCAACGTCCTGACTTTC.

The chain is built from TRBV2 and TRBJ2-5, with 10 bases fitting TRBD1. The J call may not be correct, given that the DNA end is closer to TRBJ2-4. The V gene's germline CDR1 is SNHLY and CDR2 FYNNEI. The CDR3 is 15 residues long. CDR3 sequence: CASSVLGQGPNIQYF. CDR3 DNA: TGTGCCAGCAGTGTGTTGGGACAGGGGCCAAACATTCAGTACTTC.

CDR3 nucleotides: TGTGCCAGCAGGTCACATATCAATCAGCCCCAGCATTTT. The encoded protein is CASRSHINQPQHF. The V gene is TRBV6-5, the J gene TRBJ1-5, with D unresolved. The V and J ends lost 6 bases and 3 bases respectively, with 9 bases between them. CDR3 size: 13 residues. Germline V lookup: CDR1 MNHEY, CDR2 SVGAGI.

This clonotype was detected ten times or more. The genes are TRBV5-1 and TRBJ2-6, with 8 positions matching TRBD1. The V segment lost 0 bases and the J segment 0 bases; nucleotides outside the gene matches: 5. CDR3 length equals 18 residues. Per the germline V gene, CDR1 is SGHRS and CDR2 is YFSETQ. CDR3 nucleotide sequence: TGCGCCAGCAGCTTGGGTGGGACAGGCTTCTCTGGGGCCAACGTCCTGACTTTC. Translating it yields CASSLGGTGFSGANVLTF.

The V and J genes are TRBV29-1 and TRBJ1-2; D gene ambiguous. The CDR3 is 13 residues long. From germline, CDR1 is SQVTM and CDR2 ANQGSEA. V was clipped by 2 bases and J by 4 bases, with 11 bases between them. The CDR3 region has the DNA TGCAGCGTTGAATTTAGAGACCTCTATGGCTACACCTTC. This gives the protein CSVEFRDLYGYTF. Together with reference TRBV29-1 and TRBJ1-2, the CDR3 gives the full variable domain: SAVISQKPSRDICQRGTSLTIQCQVDSQVTMMFWYRQQPGQSLTLIATANQGSEATYESGFVIDKFPISRPNLTFSTLTVSNMSPEDSSIYLCSVEFRDLYGYTFGSGTRLTVV.

This clonotype has a count of ten or more. The J gene is TRBJ2-7, the V gene TRBV4-3; D is undetermined. Looked up from germline, CDR1 is LGHNA and CDR2 is YSLEER. The CDR3 loop spans 15 amino acids. Trimming cost V 1 base and J 0 bases, with 10 bases left between them. In DNA, the CDR3 is TGCGCCAGCAGCCAAGGGGTCACGAGCTCCTACGAGCAGTACTTC. Protein: CASSQGVTSSYEQYF.